The rows below give T cell receptor beta chains drawn from one sample of a study of blood T cell repertoires in COVID-19. The assay was immunoSEQ multiplex PCR, and TCRdb's table has in-frame clones only and misses some. The table shows 200,000 to 300,000 clones, with approximately 86% occurring only once. The sample consisted of peripheral blood. These TCRs come from an older woman with COVID-19, enrolled during active disease. CDR3s include the opening cysteine and the closing phenylalanine or tryptophan. The order of the fields is J gene, CDR3 length, D gene, clone size, V gene, CDR3 DNA, CDR3 protein. The D gene is left open where the match is weak. Only part of the rows carry a size: once, few, many, or a class if the clone is expanded.

J: TRBJ1-1
length: 15
D: -
size: -
V: TRBV28
DNA: TGTGCCAGCAGTTTTAGTGGGGGGGCAGCACTGAGGGGTGTCTTT
CDR3: CASSFSGGAALRGVF

J: TRBJ2-3
length: 16
D: TRBD2
size: -
V: TRBV5-1
DNA: TGCGCCAGCAGCTTGATCCTAGCGGGAGGCACAGATACGCAGTATTTT
CDR3: CASSLILAGGTDTQYF

J: TRBJ1-2
length: 15
D: -
size: -
V: TRBV9
DNA: TGTGCCAGCAGCGTAGGGGCAGGGGTTAGTTGGGGCTACACCTTC
CDR3: CASSVGAGVSWGYTF

J: TRBJ2-7
length: 12
D: -
size: once
V: TRBV30
DNA: TGTGCCTGGAGTTTTATGCGGGGCGAGCAGTACTTC
CDR3: CAWSFMRGEQYF

J: TRBJ2-6
length: 19
D: -
size: -
V: TRBV9
DNA: TGTGCCAGCAGCGTAGCTGCAGGGGTACCTCAATATGGGGCCAACGTCCTGACTTTC
CDR3: CASSVAAGVPQYGANVLTF

J: TRBJ2-2
length: 16
D: TRBD2
size: few
V: TRBV6-6
DNA: TGTGCCAGCAGTCGAATAGCGGGAGAGGGCACCGGGGAGCTGTTTTTT
CDR3: CASSRIAGEGTGELFF

J: TRBJ2-7
length: 14
D: TRBD2
size: once
V: TRBV7-2
DNA: TGTGCCAGCAATAGCGGGGGACTTTCCTACGAGCAGTACTTC
CDR3: CASNSGGLSYEQYF

J: TRBJ2-1
length: 14
D: TRBD2
size: -
V: TRBV3-1/TRBV3-2
DNA: TGTGCCAGCAGCCAAGGGACTAGCGGCAATGAGCAGTTCTTC
CDR3: CASSQGTSGNEQFF

J: TRBJ2-1
length: 13
D: -
size: -
V: TRBV27
DNA: TGTGCCAGTCGCAGAAGCTCCTACAATGAGCAGTTCTTC
CDR3: CASRRSSYNEQFF

J: TRBJ2-1
length: 18
D: TRBD2
size: -
V: TRBV19
DNA: TGTGCCAGTAGTACTCGCGGGGGACTAGTTTGGGACTTTAATGAGCAGTTCTTC
CDR3: CASSTRGGLVWDFNEQFF

J: TRBJ1-6
length: 17
D: -
size: -
V: TRBV28
DNA: TGTGCCAGCAGTCCCCCCGGACAGATCTCCTATAATTCACCCCTCCACTTT
CDR3: CASSPPGQISYNSPLHF

J: TRBJ2-7
length: 16
D: TRBD1
size: -
V: TRBV28
DNA: TGTGCCAGCAGTTTATTAGTAGGGACAGGGGGCTACGAGCAGTACTTC
CDR3: CASSLLVGTGGYEQYF

J: TRBJ2-3
length: 14
D: TRBD2
size: -
V: TRBV6-5
DNA: TGTGCCAGCAGGACTAGCGGGAGGGCAGATACGCAGTATTTT
CDR3: CASRTSGRADTQYF

J: TRBJ1-6
length: 12
D: TRBD1
size: -
V: TRBV10-3
DNA: TGTGCCATCAGAGGGGGCCTGACACCCCTCCACTTT
CDR3: CAIRGGLTPLHF

J: TRBJ1-5
length: 15
D: -
size: -
V: TRBV11-2
DNA: TGTGCCAGCAGCTTAGAAGGGGGAGGCAATCAGCCCCAGCATTTT
CDR3: CASSLEGGGNQPQHF

J: TRBJ2-1
length: 16
D: -
size: -
V: TRBV5-5
DNA: TGTGCCAGCAGCTTTTGGGCCGGGACTGGAAACAATGAGCAGTTCTTC
CDR3: CASSFWAGTGNNEQFF

J: TRBJ2-7
length: 14
D: -
size: -
V: TRBV28
DNA: TGTGCCAGCAGTTTGACAGGTCCTCCTTACGAGCAGTACTTC
CDR3: CASSLTGPPYEQYF

J: TRBJ2-7
length: 17
D: TRBD2
size: -
V: TRBV15
DNA: TGTGCCACCAGCCTGCCACTAGCGGGAGGACTTGATGTCGAGCAGTACTTC
CDR3: CATSLPLAGGLDVEQYF

J: TRBJ2-1
length: 13
D: TRBD2
size: -
V: TRBV4-3
DNA: TGCGCCAGCAGCCAAGAGCGGGGGGCTAAGCAGTTCTTC
CDR3: CASSQERGAKQFF

J: TRBJ2-4
length: 18
D: -
size: -
V: TRBV10-3
DNA: TGTGCCATCAGTGAGACCCGTGACAACAGGGAAGCCAAAAACATTCAGTACTTC
CDR3: CAISETRDNREAKNIQYF

J: TRBJ2-1
length: 15
D: -
size: -
V: TRBV7-2
DNA: TGTGCCAGCAGCTTAGTCGGTCTGGCGGACAATGAGCAGTTCTTC
CDR3: CASSLVGLADNEQFF

J: TRBJ2-1
length: 16
D: TRBD1
size: few
V: TRBV27
DNA: TGTGCCAGCAGTTTCGTTGCCGGGACAGCAAACAATGAGCAGTTCTTC
CDR3: CASSFVAGTANNEQFF

J: TRBJ2-2
length: 14
D: -
size: -
V: TRBV5-1
DNA: TGCGCCAGCAGCCCGAGCGGGAACACCGGGGAGCTGTTTTTT
CDR3: CASSPSGNTGELFF

J: TRBJ1-3
length: 15
D: -
size: -
V: TRBV30
DNA: TGTGCCTGGAGTCCCAACCGCGGCTCTGGAAACACCATATATTTT
CDR3: CAWSPNRGSGNTIYF

J: TRBJ2-3
length: 12
D: -
size: -
V: TRBV10-3
DNA: TGTGCCATACGACGCAGGGGTATTGCGCAGTATTTT
CDR3: CAIRRRGIAQYF

J: TRBJ2-1
length: 11
D: -
size: few
V: TRBV20-1
DNA: TGCAGTGCTCAGTCGGGGAATGAGCAGTTCTTC
CDR3: CSAQSGNEQFF

J: TRBJ1-4
length: 13
D: -
size: few
V: TRBV6-4
DNA: TGTGCCAGCAGTGAGGTCTGGGGCGAAAAACTGTTTTTT
CDR3: CASSEVWGEKLFF

J: TRBJ1-2
length: 12
D: TRBD1
size: -
V: TRBV10-3
DNA: TGTGCCACGTTGGGACAGGGAGATGGCTACACCTTC
CDR3: CATLGQGDGYTF

J: TRBJ2-7
length: 14
D: -
size: -
V: TRBV11-2
DNA: TGTGCCAGCAGCATATCGGGACAAACCTACGAGCAGTACTTC
CDR3: CASSISGQTYEQYF

J: TRBJ2-2
length: 15
D: -
size: -
V: TRBV11-3
DNA: TGTGCCAGCAGCCCCCGAGGAGGGGGGGGCGGGGAGCTGTTTTTT
CDR3: CASSPRGGGGGELFF

J: TRBJ1-1
length: 14
D: -
size: -
V: TRBV7-9
DNA: TGTGCCAGCAGCGAGGGGGAACTGAACACTGAAGCTTTCTTT
CDR3: CASSEGELNTEAFF

J: TRBJ2-1
length: 16
D: -
size: -
V: TRBV9
DNA: TGTGCCAGCAGCGTTCTCGGGGATAGCTCCTACAATGAGCAGTTCTTC
CDR3: CASSVLGDSSYNEQFF

J: TRBJ2-5
length: 15
D: -
size: -
V: TRBV30
DNA: TGTGCCTGGAGTGTACCTTCGGGGATCTCAGAGACCCAGTACTTC
CDR3: CAWSVPSGISETQYF

J: TRBJ1-4
length: 15
D: TRBD1
size: -
V: TRBV30
DNA: TGTGCCTGGAACCTGGACAGGGGGCGAAATGAAAAACTGTTTTTT
CDR3: CAWNLDRGRNEKLFF

J: TRBJ2-5
length: 18
D: TRBD2
size: -
V: TRBV14
DNA: TGTGCCAGCAGCCTAATCCTACGAGCTAGCGGGAGATTAGAGACCCAGTACTTC
CDR3: CASSLILRASGRLETQYF

J: TRBJ2-1
length: 15
D: -
size: -
V: TRBV28
DNA: TGTGCCAGCAGTCCCGAAAACAGGGCCTCGGATGAGCAGTTCTTC
CDR3: CASSPENRASDEQFF

J: TRBJ1-1
length: 14
D: TRBD1
size: -
V: TRBV15
DNA: TGTGCCACCAGCAGATCCAGGGGGGCAGGCGAAGCTTTCTTT
CDR3: CATSRSRGAGEAFF

J: TRBJ2-1
length: 13
D: -
size: -
V: TRBV3-1/TRBV3-2
DNA: TGTGCCAGCAGCCCCCAGGCGAGCATTGCGCAGTTCTTC
CDR3: CASSPQASIAQFF

J: TRBJ2-7
length: 13
D: -
size: -
V: TRBV6-1
DNA: TGTGCCAGCAGTGAAGCGCGTCCCTACGAGCAGTACTTC
CDR3: CASSEARPYEQYF

J: TRBJ2-7
length: 15
D: -
size: -
V: TRBV7-9
DNA: TGTGCCAGCAGCTTAGGCGCTAGCAGCACCTACGAGCAGTACTTC
CDR3: CASSLGASSTYEQYF

J: TRBJ1-5
length: 16
D: TRBD1
size: -
V: TRBV4-2
DNA: TGTGCCAGCAGCCAGGCCGGAACAGGGGGCAATCAGCCCCAGCATTTT
CDR3: CASSQAGTGGNQPQHF

J: TRBJ2-5
length: 18
D: TRBD2
size: -
V: TRBV5-1
DNA: TGCGCCAGCAGCCGTTGGAGACTAGCGGGAGGCGAGGGGGAGACCCAGTACTTC
CDR3: CASSRWRLAGGEGETQYF

J: TRBJ2-5
length: 13
D: -
size: -
V: TRBV27
DNA: TGTGCCAGCAGTTTAAGGTCAGGAGAGACCCAGTACTTC
CDR3: CASSLRSGETQYF

J: TRBJ1-3
length: 17
D: -
size: -
V: TRBV4-1
DNA: TGCGCCAGCAGCCAAGCATCGGGGGGTTTCTCTGGAAACACCATATATTTT
CDR3: CASSQASGGFSGNTIYF

J: TRBJ1-2
length: 17
D: TRBD1
size: few
V: TRBV6-1
DNA: TGTGCCAGCAGTGAAAGCCAGGGGGCTTTTCCGGGCTATGGCTACACCTTC
CDR3: CASSESQGAFPGYGYTF

J: TRBJ1-3
length: 16
D: TRBD1
size: -
V: TRBV6-5
DNA: TGTGCCAGCAGTTCTAGGACAGGGACTCGTGGAAACACCATATATTTT
CDR3: CASSSRTGTRGNTIYF

J: TRBJ2-7
length: 17
D: TRBD1
size: -
V: TRBV18
DNA: TGTGCCAGCTCAGCAAAAGTATCCGGGACAGGGGGCGGCCAGCAGTACTTC
CDR3: CASSAKVSGTGGGQQYF

J: TRBJ2-5
length: 15
D: TRBD2
size: -
V: TRBV15
DNA: TGTGCCACCAGCAGAGTAACTAGCGGAAAAGAGACCCAGTACTTC
CDR3: CATSRVTSGKETQYF

J: TRBJ1-1
length: 17
D: TRBD1
size: -
V: TRBV18
DNA: TGTGCCAGCTCACCAATTCGGTCAGGGGGAGGGAACACTGAAGCTTTCTTT
CDR3: CASSPIRSGGGNTEAFF

J: TRBJ1-2
length: 14
D: TRBD1
size: -
V: TRBV30
DNA: TGTGCCTGCGGGGACAGCCTAAACAACTATGGCTACACCTTC
CDR3: CACGDSLNNYGYTF

J: TRBJ1-1
length: 15
D: TRBD1
size: -
V: TRBV20-1
DNA: TGCAGTGCTAGTGCGGAAGGACAGGGGCGAACTGAAGCTTTCTTT
CDR3: CSASAEGQGRTEAFF

J: TRBJ1-5
length: 13
D: -
size: -
V: TRBV29-1
DNA: TGCAGCGTTCAGATTTATAGCAATCAGCCCCAGCATTTT
CDR3: CSVQIYSNQPQHF

J: TRBJ2-1
length: 14
D: TRBD1
size: -
V: TRBV6-5
DNA: TGTGCCAGCGGCCGGGACAGATTTTACAATGAGCAGTTCTTC
CDR3: CASGRDRFYNEQFF

J: TRBJ2-1
length: 14
D: -
size: -
V: TRBV7-9
DNA: TGTGCCAGCGGCCCCTACTCGGGATACTATGAGCAGTTCTTC
CDR3: CASGPYSGYYEQFF

J: TRBJ2-7
length: 14
D: TRBD1
size: few
V: TRBV10-3
DNA: TGTGCCACTCTCCGGGACAGGGGTTCCTACGAGCAGTACTTC
CDR3: CATLRDRGSYEQYF

J: TRBJ2-1
length: 15
D: TRBD2
size: -
V: TRBV6-5
DNA: TGTGCCAGCAGTTACAGACTAGCGACCTACAATGAGCAGTTCTTC
CDR3: CASSYRLATYNEQFF

J: TRBJ2-1
length: 17
D: TRBD2
size: -
V: TRBV19
DNA: TGTGCCAGTAGTACGCAGCTAGCGGAAAGCTCCTACAATGAGCAGTTCTTC
CDR3: CASSTQLAESSYNEQFF

J: TRBJ1-1
length: 12
D: -
size: -
V: TRBV7-9
DNA: TGTGCCAGCAGCTTGTACGGAGAGGGCGCTTTCTTT
CDR3: CASSLYGEGAFF

J: TRBJ1-2
length: 13
D: TRBD1
size: -
V: TRBV19
DNA: TGTGCCAGTTGGGACAGAGCTAACTATGGCTACACCTTC
CDR3: CASWDRANYGYTF

J: TRBJ2-4
length: 17
D: TRBD2
size: -
V: TRBV19
DNA: TGTGCCAGTAGTATGAGAGGGCGGGAGGGGGGCAAAAACATTCAGTACTTC
CDR3: CASSMRGREGGKNIQYF